This is a list of T cell receptor beta chains from one sample in a study of shared clonotypes between healthy human individuals. The method was immunoSEQ multiplex PCR; TCRdb's version includes in-frame clones alone and lacks a portion of them. The repertoire holds 650,000 to 700,000 clones, with 80% to 95% as singletons. Sequenced sample: memory CD8+ T cells from PBMCs. Source of these receptors: a man younger than 35 in good health. Some clones in this sample may be carry-over from other donors' samples. The CDR3 runs from the conserved cysteine through the conserved F or W. The D gene is left open where the match is weak. The size of a clone is reported for some rows only, either as once, few or many, or as a class for expanded clones.

v_call	d_call	clone_size	j_call	cdr3_aa	cdr3_nt
TRBV29-1	.	.	TRBJ1-1	CSVETTAANTEAFF	TGCAGCGTCGAAACGACAGCGGCAAACACTGAAGCTTTCTTT
TRBV5-1	.	.	TRBJ2-7	CASSLGPGSYEQYF	TGCGCCAGCAGCTTGGGGCCGGGATCCTACGAGCAGTACTTC
TRBV7-2	.	.	TRBJ1-1	CASSPEPTSLVNTEAFF	TGTGCCAGCAGCCCGGAGCCGACAAGTTTGGTGAACACTGAAGCTTTCTTT
TRBV29-1	.	once	TRBJ1-1	CSVTTGLNTEAFF	TGCAGCGTAACGACAGGACTGAACACTGAAGCTTTCTTT
TRBV7-2	.	.	TRBJ2-2	CASSLVGYPGELFF	TGTGCCAGCAGCTTAGTTGGGTATCCCGGGGAGCTGTTTTTT
TRBV9	.	.	TRBJ2-7	CASSASFSRPEQYF	TGTGCCAGCAGCGCATCCTTCTCGAGACCCGAGCAGTACTTC
TRBV10-3	.	.	TRBJ1-1	CAISVLGSEAFF	TGTGCCATCAGTGTACTGGGATCTGAAGCTTTCTTT
TRBV2	.	.	TRBJ1-1	CASRPTGSPEAFF	TGTGCCAGCAGACCTACAGGGTCCCCCGAAGCTTTCTTT
TRBV7-3	TRBD2	.	TRBJ2-1	CASSLVSGSNNEQFF	TGTGCCAGCAGCTTAGTCAGCGGGAGCAACAATGAGCAGTTCTTC
TRBV4-1	TRBD2	.	TRBJ2-1	CASSQGAASGNYNEQFF	TGCGCCAGCAGCCAAGGGGCGGCTAGCGGGAACTACAATGAGCAGTTCTTC
TRBV27	.	.	TRBJ2-2	CASSATRWGGTGELFF	TGTGCCAGCAGTGCAACTAGGTGGGGAGGAACCGGGGAGCTGTTTTTT
TRBV7-9	TRBD2	.	TRBJ2-2	CASSSSGREKNTGELFF	TGTGCCAGCAGCTCTAGCGGGAGAGAGAAGAACACCGGGGAGCTGTTTTTT
TRBV7-8	.	.	TRBJ2-1	CASSLRGVEQFF	TGTGCCAGCAGCCTAAGGGGTGTTGAGCAGTTCTTC
TRBV30	.	.	TRBJ1-2	CAWSLLKRINYGYTF	TGTGCCTGGAGTCTTCTGAAAAGGATTAACTATGGCTACACCTTC
TRBV7-9	TRBD2	.	TRBJ2-5	CASSLGIGGQETQYF	TGTGCCAGCAGCTTAGGGATCGGGGGGCAAGAGACCCAGTACTTC
TRBV19	.	.	TRBJ2-2	CASNLINRDGTSGELFF	TGTGCCAGTAATCTTATCAATCGGGACGGGACCTCCGGGGAGCTGTTTTTT
TRBV11-2	.	.	TRBJ2-7	CASSDRDKTYEQYF	TGTGCCAGCAGCGACCGGGACAAGACCTACGAGCAGTACTTC
TRBV7-7	.	.	TRBJ2-1	CASSLGRSATEEQFF	TGTGCCAGCAGCTTAGGTCGGTCCGCTACAGAGGAGCAGTTCTTC
TRBV6-5	TRBD1	.	TRBJ1-2	CASSSGTGGYYGYTF	TGTGCCAGCAGCTCCGGGACAGGGGGCTACTATGGCTACACCTTC
TRBV6-1	.	.	TRBJ2-1	CASRGFYNEQFF	TGTGCCAGCAGGGGATTCTACAATGAGCAGTTCTTC
TRBV9	TRBD2	.	TRBJ2-1	CASSVTKRDYYNEQFF	TGTGCCAGCAGCGTAACAAAGCGGGATTACTACAATGAGCAGTTCTTC
TRBV27	.	.	TRBJ2-7	CASSLTALYEQYF	TGTGCCAGCAGTTTAACGGCGCTATACGAGCAGTACTTC
TRBV5-1	.	.	TRBJ2-7	CASSLVRDEQYF	TGCGCCAGCAGCTTGGTCCGGGACGAGCAGTACTTC
TRBV4-3	.	few	TRBJ1-5	CASSQNGYNQPQHF	TGCGCCAGCAGCCAAAACGGGTACAATCAGCCCCAGCATTTT
TRBV18	TRBD1	.	TRBJ2-7	CASSPLIRDRGGEQYF	TGTGCCAGCTCACCACTGATCCGGGACAGGGGAGGCGAGCAGTACTTC
TRBV10-3	TRBD2	.	TRBJ2-5	CAISDGGGYQETQYF	TGTGCCATCAGTGATGGGGGAGGGTACCAAGAGACCCAGTACTTC
TRBV4-3	.	.	TRBJ2-2	CASSQDRGGGRTGELFF	TGCGCCAGCAGCCAAGATCGTGGAGGGGGCCGAACCGGGGAGCTGTTTTTT
TRBV27	TRBD1	few	TRBJ2-4	CASSTRQGDIQYF	TGTGCCAGCAGTACAAGACAGGGAGACATTCAGTACTTC
TRBV30	.	few	TRBJ1-1	CAWSVVRNTEAFF	TGTGCCTGGAGTGTAGTCCGGAACACTGAAGCTTTCTTT
TRBV6-6	.	.	TRBJ2-7	CASSYSWAYEQYF	TGTGCCAGCAGTTACTCTTGGGCTTACGAGCAGTACTTC
TRBV10-3	TRBD1	.	TRBJ2-7	CAIRISSSGTGQSYEQYF	TGTGCCATCAGAATCAGCTCATCCGGGACAGGGCAGTCCTACGAGCAGTACTTC
TRBV13	.	.	TRBJ2-3	CASSLQGSTDTQYF	TGTGCCAGCAGCTTACAGGGCAGCACAGATACGCAGTATTTT
TRBV27	TRBD2	.	TRBJ2-2	CASSSPGGNTGELFF	TGTGCCAGCAGTTCCCCGGGGGGGAACACCGGGGAGCTGTTTTTT
TRBV29-1	.	few	TRBJ1-1	CSVEENTEAFF	TGCAGCGTTGAAGAGAACACTGAAGCTTTCTTT
TRBV25-1	TRBD1	.	TRBJ1-5	CASSGDRGAPQHF	TGTGCCAGCAGTGGGGACAGGGGCGCGCCCCAGCATTTT
TRBV4-2	.	.	TRBJ1-5	CASSRGTNQPQHF	TGTGCCAGCAGCCGGGGAACTAATCAGCCCCAGCATTTT
TRBV13	.	.	TRBJ2-2	CASSGPLANTGELFF	TGTGCCAGCAGCGGGCCGCTAGCGAACACCGGGGAGCTGTTTTTT
TRBV7-9	.	few	TRBJ1-2	CASSLAISLYGYTF	TGTGCCAGCAGCTTAGCGATATCCCTCTATGGCTACACCTTC
TRBV13	TRBD2	.	TRBJ2-2	CASSPGASGSHTGELFF	TGTGCCAGCAGCCCCGGGGCTAGCGGGAGCCACACCGGGGAGCTGTTTTTT
TRBV27	TRBD1	.	TRBJ2-7	CASSWGQEYEQYF	TGTGCCAGCAGTTGGGGACAGGAGTACGAGCAGTACTTC
TRBV13	.	.	TRBJ1-3	CASTSSPSGSGNTIYF	TGTGCCAGCACCAGCAGCCCCTCGGGATCTGGAAACACCATATATTTT
TRBV27	TRBD1	.	TRBJ2-2	CASSGQGGTGELFF	TGTGCCAGCAGCGGACAGGGAGGCACCGGGGAGCTGTTTTTT
TRBV7-2	.	.	TRBJ1-1	CASSVTGSAEAFF	TGTGCCAGCAGCGTCACAGGGAGCGCTGAAGCTTTCTTT
TRBV15	.	.	TRBJ2-7	CATSGAGVVYEQYF	TGTGCCACCAGCGGAGCGGGCGTGGTCTACGAGCAGTACTTC
TRBV2	.	.	TRBJ1-2	CASSSTGGYTF	TGTGCCAGCAGCTCGACTGGTGGCTACACCTTC
TRBV5-1	.	.	TRBJ2-2	CASSLGWSDTGELFF	TGCGCCAGCAGCTTGGGTTGGTCGGACACCGGGGAGCTGTTTTTT
TRBV19	TRBD1	.	TRBJ2-7	CASSTGTGFEQYF	TGTGCCAGTAGTACCGGGACAGGGTTCGAGCAGTACTTC
TRBV11-2	TRBD2	.	TRBJ2-3	CASSFLPSGITASTDTQYF	TGTGCCAGCAGCTTTCTCCCTAGCGGCATTACGGCTAGCACAGATACGCAGTATTTT
TRBV18	TRBD1	.	TRBJ2-7	CASSPLGQVSYEQYF	TGTGCCAGCTCACCACTGGGACAGGTCTCCTACGAGCAGTACTTC
TRBV6-5	TRBD2	.	TRBJ2-1	CASSQTSGSIDEQFF	TGTGCCAGCAGCCAAACTAGCGGGAGTATCGATGAGCAGTTCTTC
TRBV27	TRBD1	.	TRBJ2-5	CASSPRDSISETQYF	TGTGCCAGCAGTCCAAGGGACAGTATATCAGAGACCCAGTACTTC
TRBV5-1	TRBD1	.	TRBJ2-5	CASSGSGQGIQETQYF	TGCGCCAGCAGCGGGTCGGGACAGGGGATACAAGAGACCCAGTACTTC
TRBV25-1	.	.	TRBJ1-1	CASVAGTAEAFF	TGTGCCAGCGTAGCTGGGACGGCTGAAGCTTTCTTT
TRBV6-5	.	.	TRBJ1-2	CASSPFDGWGYTF	TGTGCCAGCAGCCCTTTCGACGGATGGGGCTACACCTTC
TRBV10-3	.	.	TRBJ1-2	CAISESWLGMDYGYTF	TGTGCCATCAGTGAGTCTTGGTTGGGTATGGACTATGGCTACACCTTC
TRBV9	.	.	TRBJ2-5	CASSPREGQETQYF	TGTGCCAGCAGCCCCCGAGAGGGCCAAGAGACCCAGTACTTC
TRBV5-4	.	.	TRBJ2-2	CASSPTDRNTGELFF	TGTGCCAGCAGCCCCACGGACCGAAACACCGGGGAGCTGTTTTTT
TRBV7-9	.	.	TRBJ2-1	CASSLDGLYNEQFF	TGTGCCAGCAGCTTAGATGGGCTATACAATGAGCAGTTCTTC
TRBV28	.	.	TRBJ2-3	CASSLSPREGDTQYF	TGTGCCAGCAGTTTATCCCCACGGGAAGGCGATACGCAGTATTTT
TRBV5-1	TRBD1	.	TRBJ2-2	CASSLKATGKNTGELFF	TGCGCCAGCAGCTTGAAAGCGACAGGGAAGAACACCGGGGAGCTGTTTTTT